The next 3 T cell receptor beta chains were all read from a single sample in a study of chemoradiotherapy in HPV16-positive cancers. Repertoires were generated with immunoSEQ multiplex PCR, while TCRdb's copy carries only in-frame clones and drops some. The top ten hold 10% to 12% of the sample, which has 950 to 1,100 clones, about 83% seen once. The sequencing used tumor tissue, collected from a patient who underwent chemoradiotherapy. These receptors were obtained from a human donor with HPV-associated anogenital cancer.

The DNA of the CDR3 is TGCGCCAGCAGCTTGCCTGGGGGTAGCGGTAGCACAGATACGCAGTATTTT. Translated, it gives CASSLPGGSGSTDTQYF. The genes are TRBV5-1 and TRBJ2-3, with a tentative D call TRBD2 (6 bases). V was shortened by 1 base and J by 0 bases, with 15 bases between the two germline ends. CDR1 is SGHRS, CDR2 YFSETQ, per germline. The CDR3 sequence is 17 residues long.

The chain has TRBV30 and TRBJ1-5, with D maybe TRBD1 (5 bases). V shed 2 bases and J shed 2 bases, with 10 bases lying between them. This CDR3 has 14 residues. Germline CDR1 reads GTSNPN; CDR2 reads SVGIG (reference sequence). The CDR3 DNA follows: TGTGCCTGGAGTTCAGGGACGGGCAATCAGCCCCAGCATTTT. Translating it yields CAWSSGTGNQPQHF.

The chain links TRBV6-1 to TRBJ2-5; D assignment may be TRBD1 or TRBD2 (5 bases each). CDR3 size: 15 residues. Germline loops: CDR1 MNHNS, CDR2 SASEGT. The V and J ends lost 6 bases and 3 bases respectively, with 17 bases between them. DNA for the CDR3: TGTGCCAGCAGGGAACCGGGACGCGTAAAAGAGACCCAGTACTTC. This sequence encodes CASREPGRVKETQYF.